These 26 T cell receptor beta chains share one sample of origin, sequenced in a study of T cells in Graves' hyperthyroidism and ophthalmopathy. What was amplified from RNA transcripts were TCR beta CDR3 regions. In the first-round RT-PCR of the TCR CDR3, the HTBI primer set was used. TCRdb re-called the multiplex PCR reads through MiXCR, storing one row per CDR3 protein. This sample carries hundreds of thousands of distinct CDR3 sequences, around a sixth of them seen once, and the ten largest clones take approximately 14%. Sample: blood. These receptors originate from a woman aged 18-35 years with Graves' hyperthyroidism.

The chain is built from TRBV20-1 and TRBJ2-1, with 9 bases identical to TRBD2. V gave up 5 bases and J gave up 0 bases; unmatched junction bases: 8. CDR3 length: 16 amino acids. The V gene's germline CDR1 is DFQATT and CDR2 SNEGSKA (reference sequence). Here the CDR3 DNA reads TGCAGTGCTCCGTCTCTTAGCGGGAGCTCCTACAATGAGCAGTTCTTC. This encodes CSAPSLSGSSYNEQFF.

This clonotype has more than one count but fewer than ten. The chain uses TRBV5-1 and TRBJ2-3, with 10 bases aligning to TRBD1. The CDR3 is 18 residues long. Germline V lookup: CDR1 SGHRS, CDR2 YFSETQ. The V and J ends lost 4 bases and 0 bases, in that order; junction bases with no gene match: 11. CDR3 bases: TGCGCCAGCAGCACGACAGGGGGCATGGCTCTGAGCACAGATACGCAGTATTTT. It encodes CASSTTGGMALSTDTQYF. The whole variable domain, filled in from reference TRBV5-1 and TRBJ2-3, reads KAGVTQTPRYLIKTRGQQVTLSCSPISGHRSVSWYQQTPGQGLQFLFEYFSETQRNKGNFPGRFSGRQFSNSRSEMNVSTLELGDSALYLCASSTTGGMALSTDTQYFGPGTRLTVL.

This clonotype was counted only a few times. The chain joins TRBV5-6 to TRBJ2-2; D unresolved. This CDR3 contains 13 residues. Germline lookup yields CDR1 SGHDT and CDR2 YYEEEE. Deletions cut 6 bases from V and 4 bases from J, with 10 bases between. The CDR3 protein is CASTRLLTGELFF. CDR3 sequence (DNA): TGTGCCAGCACGAGACTCCTCACCGGGGAGCTGTTTTTT.

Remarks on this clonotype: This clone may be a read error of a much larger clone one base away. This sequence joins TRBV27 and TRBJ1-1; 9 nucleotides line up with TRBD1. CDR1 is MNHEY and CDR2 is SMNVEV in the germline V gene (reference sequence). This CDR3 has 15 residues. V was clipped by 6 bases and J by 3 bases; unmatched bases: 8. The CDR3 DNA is TGTGCCAGCAGCAAAAGGGACAGGGTGGACACTGAAGCTTTCTTT. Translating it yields CASSKRDRVDTEAFF.

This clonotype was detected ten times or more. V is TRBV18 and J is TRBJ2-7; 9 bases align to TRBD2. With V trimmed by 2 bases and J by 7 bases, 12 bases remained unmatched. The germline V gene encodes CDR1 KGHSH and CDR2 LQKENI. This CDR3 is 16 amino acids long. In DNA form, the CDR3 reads TGTGCCAGCTCACCATTATGGGCGGGAGGGCCCGGAGAGCAGTACTTC. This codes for CASSPLWAGGPGEQYF.

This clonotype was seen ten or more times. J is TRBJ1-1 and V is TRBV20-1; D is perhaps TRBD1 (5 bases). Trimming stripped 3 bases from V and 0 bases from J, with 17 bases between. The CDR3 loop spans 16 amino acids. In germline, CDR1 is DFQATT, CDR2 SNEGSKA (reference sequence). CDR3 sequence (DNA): TGCAGTGCTAGGCGGTACAGGAAGGACATGAACACTGAAGCTTTCTTT. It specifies CSARRYRKDMNTEAFF.

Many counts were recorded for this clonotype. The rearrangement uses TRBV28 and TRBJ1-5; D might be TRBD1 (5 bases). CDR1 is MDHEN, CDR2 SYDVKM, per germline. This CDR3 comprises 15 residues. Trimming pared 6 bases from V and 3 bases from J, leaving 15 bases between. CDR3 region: CASSLPGSSNQPQHF. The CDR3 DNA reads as TGTGCCAGCAGCCTTCCAGGGTCCTCCAATCAGCCCCAGCATTTT.

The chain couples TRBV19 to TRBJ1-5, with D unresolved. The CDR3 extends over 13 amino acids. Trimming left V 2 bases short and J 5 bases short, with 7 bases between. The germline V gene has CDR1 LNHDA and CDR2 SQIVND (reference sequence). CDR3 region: CASSIKGYQPQHF. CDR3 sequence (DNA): TGTGCCAGTAGTATAAAAGGCTATCAGCCCCAGCATTTT. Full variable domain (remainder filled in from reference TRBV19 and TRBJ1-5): DGGITQSPKYLFRKEGQNVTLSCEQNLNHDAMYWYRQDPGQGLRLIYYSQIVNDFQKGDIAEGYSVSREKKESFPLTVTSAQKNPTAFYLCASSIKGYQPQHFGDGTRLSIL.

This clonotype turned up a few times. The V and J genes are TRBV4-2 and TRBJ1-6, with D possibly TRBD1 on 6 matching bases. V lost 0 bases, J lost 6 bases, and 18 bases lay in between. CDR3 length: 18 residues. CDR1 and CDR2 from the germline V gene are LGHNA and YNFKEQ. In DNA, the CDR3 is TGTGCCAGCAGCCAAGACCCCCCCACAGGGCGCGGTAATTCACCCCTCCACTTT. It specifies CASSQDPPTGRGNSPLHF.

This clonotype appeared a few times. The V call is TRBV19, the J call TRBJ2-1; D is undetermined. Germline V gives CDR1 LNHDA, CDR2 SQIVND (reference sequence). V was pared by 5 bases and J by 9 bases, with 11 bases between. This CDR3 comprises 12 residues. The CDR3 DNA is TGTGCCAGTAGTCAGGATACTTTTGAGCAGTTCTTC. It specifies CASSQDTFEQFF.

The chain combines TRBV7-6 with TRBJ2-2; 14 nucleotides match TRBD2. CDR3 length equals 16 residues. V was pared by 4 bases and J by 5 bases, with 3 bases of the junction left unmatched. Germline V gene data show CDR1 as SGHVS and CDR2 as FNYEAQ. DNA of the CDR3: TGTGCCAGCAGCTCGACTAGCGGGAGGGCTACCGGGGAGCTGTTTTTT. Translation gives CASSSTSGRATGELFF.

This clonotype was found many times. The CDR3 DNA sequence: TGTGCCAGCACCCAACGGACAGGGGGGAACTATGGCTACACCTTC. Translated: CASTQRTGGNYGYTF. The V call is TRBV6-1, the J call TRBJ1-2, with 10 positions matching TRBD1. Germline assignment: CDR1 MNHNS and CDR2 SASEGT. With V trimmed by 7 bases and J by 2 bases, 7 bases remained unmatched. CDR3 length: 15 residues.

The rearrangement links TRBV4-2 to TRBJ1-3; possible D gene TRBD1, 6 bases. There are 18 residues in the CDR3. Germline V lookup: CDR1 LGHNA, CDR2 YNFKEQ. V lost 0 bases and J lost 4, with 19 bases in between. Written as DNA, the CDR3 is TGTGCCAGCAGCCAAGATTTGGGGGGCGCTACGAGAGGAAACACCATATATTTT. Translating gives CASSQDLGGATRGNTIYF.

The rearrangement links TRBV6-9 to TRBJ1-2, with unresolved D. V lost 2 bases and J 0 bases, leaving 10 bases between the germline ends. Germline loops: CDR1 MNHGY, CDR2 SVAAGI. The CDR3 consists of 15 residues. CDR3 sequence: CASSYNVAANYGYTF. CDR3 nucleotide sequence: TGTGCCAGCAGTTATAACGTAGCAGCTAACTATGGCTACACCTTC.

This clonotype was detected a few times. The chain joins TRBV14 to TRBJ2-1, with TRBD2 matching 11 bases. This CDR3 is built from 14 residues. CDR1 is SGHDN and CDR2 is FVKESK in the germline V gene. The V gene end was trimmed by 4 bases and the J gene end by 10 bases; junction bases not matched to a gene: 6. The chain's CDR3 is CASSLGLAVIEQFF. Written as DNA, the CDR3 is TGTGCCAGCAGCCTGGGACTAGCGGTCATAGAGCAGTTCTTC.

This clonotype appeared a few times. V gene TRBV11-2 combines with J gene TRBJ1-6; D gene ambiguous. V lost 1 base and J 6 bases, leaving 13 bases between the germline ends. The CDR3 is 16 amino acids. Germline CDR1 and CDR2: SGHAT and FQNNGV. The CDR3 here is CASSLASVSPNSPLHF. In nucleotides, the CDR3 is TGTGCCAGCAGCTTAGCTAGTGTCAGCCCTAATTCACCCCTCCACTTT.

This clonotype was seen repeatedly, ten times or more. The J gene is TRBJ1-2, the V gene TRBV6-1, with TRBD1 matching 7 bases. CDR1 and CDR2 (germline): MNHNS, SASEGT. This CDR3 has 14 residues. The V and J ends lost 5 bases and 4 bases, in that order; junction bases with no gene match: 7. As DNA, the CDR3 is TGTGCCAGCAGTTGGTCTGCAGGGGGCTATGGCTACACCTTC. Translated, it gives CASSWSAGGYGYTF.

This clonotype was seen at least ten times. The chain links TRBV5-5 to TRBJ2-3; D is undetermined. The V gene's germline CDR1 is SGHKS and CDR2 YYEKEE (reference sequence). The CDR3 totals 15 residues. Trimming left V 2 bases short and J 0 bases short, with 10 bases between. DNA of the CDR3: TGTGCCAGCAGCTTTCGGGCGGCTAGCACAGATACGCAGTATTTT. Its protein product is CASSFRAASTDTQYF.

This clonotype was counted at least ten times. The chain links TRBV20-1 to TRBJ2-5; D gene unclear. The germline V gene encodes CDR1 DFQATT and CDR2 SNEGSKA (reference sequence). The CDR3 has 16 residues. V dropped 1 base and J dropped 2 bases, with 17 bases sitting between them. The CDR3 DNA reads TGCAGTGCTAGAGGGACCCGACGACGATTACAAGAGACCCAGTACTTC. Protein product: CSARGTRRRLQETQYF.

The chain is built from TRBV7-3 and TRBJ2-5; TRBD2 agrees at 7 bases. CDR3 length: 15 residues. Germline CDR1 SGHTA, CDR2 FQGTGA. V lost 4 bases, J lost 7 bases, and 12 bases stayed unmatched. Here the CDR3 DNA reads TGTGCCAGCAGCTACACCGGGGAGGGAGGCGGGACCCAGTACTTC. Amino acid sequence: CASSYTGEGGGTQYF.

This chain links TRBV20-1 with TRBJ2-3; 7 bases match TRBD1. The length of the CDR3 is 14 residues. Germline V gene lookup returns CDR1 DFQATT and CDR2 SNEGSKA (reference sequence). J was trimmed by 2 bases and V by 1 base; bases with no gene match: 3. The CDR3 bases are TGCAGTGCTAGAGCAGGGACAGACACAGATACGCAGTATTTT. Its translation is CSARAGTDTDTQYF.

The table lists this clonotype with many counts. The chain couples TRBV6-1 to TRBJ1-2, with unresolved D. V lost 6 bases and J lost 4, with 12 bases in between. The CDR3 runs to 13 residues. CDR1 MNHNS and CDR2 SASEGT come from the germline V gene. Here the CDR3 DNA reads TGTGCCAGCAGGGGGTCGTATTTCTATGGCTACACCTTC. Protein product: CASRGSYFYGYTF.

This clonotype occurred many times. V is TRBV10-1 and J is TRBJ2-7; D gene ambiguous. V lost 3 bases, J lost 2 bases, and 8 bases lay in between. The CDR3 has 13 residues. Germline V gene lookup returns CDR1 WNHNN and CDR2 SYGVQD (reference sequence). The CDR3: CASSEGGAYEQYF. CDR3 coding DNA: TGCGCCAGCAGTGAAGGTGGCGCCTACGAGCAGTACTTC.

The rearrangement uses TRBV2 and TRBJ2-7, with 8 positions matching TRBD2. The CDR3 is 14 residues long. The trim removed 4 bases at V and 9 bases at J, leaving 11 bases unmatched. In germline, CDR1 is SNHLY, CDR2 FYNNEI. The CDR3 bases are TGTGCCAGCAGTGCTGACGGGAGGGCCTCGGTGCAGTACTTC. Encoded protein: CASSADGRASVQYF. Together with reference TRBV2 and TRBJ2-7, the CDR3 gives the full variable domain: EPEVTQTPSHQVTQMGQEVILRCVPISNHLYFYWYRQILGQKVEFLVSFYNNEISEKSEIFDDQFSVERPDGSNFTLKIRSTKLEDSAMYFCASSADGRASVQYFGPGTRLTVT.

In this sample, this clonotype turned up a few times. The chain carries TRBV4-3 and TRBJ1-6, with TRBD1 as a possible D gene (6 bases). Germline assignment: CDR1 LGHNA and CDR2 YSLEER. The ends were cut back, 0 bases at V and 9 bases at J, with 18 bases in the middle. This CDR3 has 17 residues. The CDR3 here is CASSQEGEVWGPSPLHF. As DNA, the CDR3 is TGCGCCAGCAGCCAAGAGGGGGAGGTATGGGGGCCTTCACCCCTCCACTTT.

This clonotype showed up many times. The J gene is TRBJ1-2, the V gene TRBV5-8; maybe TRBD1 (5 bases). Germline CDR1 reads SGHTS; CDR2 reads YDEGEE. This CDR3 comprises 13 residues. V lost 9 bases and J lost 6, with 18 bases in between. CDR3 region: CATFGRGGDGYTF. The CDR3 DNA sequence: TGTGCCACCTTTGGAAGGGGCGGGGATGGCTACACCTTC.